What follows describes a single TCR beta chain. Its cognate antigen is unknown. This entry comes from a study of cytomegalovirus exposure and HLA in healthy donors. The PCR used 60 Vbeta and 13 Jbeta primers. Assay: immunoSEQ multiplex PCR; the TCRdb copy retains only in-frame clones and omits some. This table holds 130,000 to 150,000 clones, about 82% found once. This CDR3 contains 14 residues. Germline assignment: CDR1 MGHRA and CDR2 YSYEKL. V trimming: 6 bases; J trimming: 2 bases; junction bases outside the gene matches: 4. Study-level points and caveats: Sequences of the TCR beta chain were said to predict the HLA-A and HLA-B alleles of most subjects accurately.

The chain links TRBV4-1 to TRBJ1-2, with 9 bases that match TRBD1. Material: PBMCs. The TCR was taken from a male donor in good health and CMV-seronegative. CDR3 DNA: TGCGCCAGCAGACAGACAGGGGGAAACTATGGCTACACCTTC. As protein: CASRQTGGNYGYTF.